The clone carrying this T cell receptor (beta chain) came up once. Its antigen is not known. The data belong to a study of shared clonotypes between healthy human individuals. Study information: Donors consisted of a couple of women and a few men between 18 and 49.

Profiled with immunoSEQ multiplex PCR; TCRdb holds only in-frame clones, not every one. Seen here are under 1 million clones, 85% to 95% observed once, and the top ten hold approximately 25%. Study observations and caveats: Rarefaction exposed incomplete sorted-subset sequencing despite large depth. Richness estimates generally favored naive over memory subsets. Some naive CD4 clonotypes, around 5%, turned up in common across a few donors.

Naive CD8 populations comprised CD45RO-negative cells positively selected for CCR7, excluding terminally differentiated effector memory CD45RA+ cells. CDR3 length equals 16 residues. Germline lookup yields CDR1 SEHNR and CDR2 FQNEAQ (reference sequence). V dropped 5 bases and J dropped 4 bases, with 20 bases sitting between them. This chain uses TRBV7-9 with TRBJ2-5; D assignment may be TRBD1 or TRBD2 (5 bases each). The clonotype comes from a man aged 25-45 years in good health. The material sequenced was naive CD8+ T cells sorted from blood. The CDR3 bases are TGTGCCAGCAGCCCTGCGAGCAAACTAGGGGTAGAGACCCAGTACTTC. Its protein product is CASSPASKLGVETQYF.